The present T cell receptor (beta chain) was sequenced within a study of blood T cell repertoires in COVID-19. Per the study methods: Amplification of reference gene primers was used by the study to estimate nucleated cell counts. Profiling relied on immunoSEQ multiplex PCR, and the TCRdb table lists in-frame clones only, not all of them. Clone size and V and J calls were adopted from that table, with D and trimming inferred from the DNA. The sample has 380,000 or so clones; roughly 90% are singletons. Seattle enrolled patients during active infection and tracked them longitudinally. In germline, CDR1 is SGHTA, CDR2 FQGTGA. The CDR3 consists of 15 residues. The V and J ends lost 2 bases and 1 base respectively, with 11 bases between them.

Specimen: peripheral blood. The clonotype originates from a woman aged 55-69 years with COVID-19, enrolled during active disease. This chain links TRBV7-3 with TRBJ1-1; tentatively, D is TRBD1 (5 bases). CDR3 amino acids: CASSLGGQENTEAFF. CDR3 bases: TGTGCCAGCAGCTTAGGCGGACAAGAGAACACTGAAGCTTTCTTT.